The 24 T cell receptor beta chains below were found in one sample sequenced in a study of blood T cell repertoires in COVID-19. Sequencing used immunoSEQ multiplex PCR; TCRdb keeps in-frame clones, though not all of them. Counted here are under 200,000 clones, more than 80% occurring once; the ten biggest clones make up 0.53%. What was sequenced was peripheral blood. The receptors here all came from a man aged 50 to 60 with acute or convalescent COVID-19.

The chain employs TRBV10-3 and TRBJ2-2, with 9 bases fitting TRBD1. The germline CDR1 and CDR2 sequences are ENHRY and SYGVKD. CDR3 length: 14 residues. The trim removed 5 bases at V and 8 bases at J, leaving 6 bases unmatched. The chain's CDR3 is CAISKQGANGELFF. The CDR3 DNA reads TGTGCCATCAGTAAACAGGGGGCTAATGGGGAGCTGTTTTTT.

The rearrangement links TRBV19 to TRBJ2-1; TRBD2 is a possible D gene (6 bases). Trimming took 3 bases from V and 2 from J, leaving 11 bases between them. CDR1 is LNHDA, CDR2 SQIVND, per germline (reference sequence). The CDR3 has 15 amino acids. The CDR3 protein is CASSIGGIPYNEQFF. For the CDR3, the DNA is TGTGCCAGTAGTATTGGGGGGATACCCTACAATGAGCAGTTCTTC.

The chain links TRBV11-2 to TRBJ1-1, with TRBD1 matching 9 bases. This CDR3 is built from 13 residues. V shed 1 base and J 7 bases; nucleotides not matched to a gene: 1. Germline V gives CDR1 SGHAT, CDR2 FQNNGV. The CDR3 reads CASSLGQGGEAFF. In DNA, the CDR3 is TGTGCCAGCAGCTTAGGACAGGGGGGTGAAGCTTTCTTT.

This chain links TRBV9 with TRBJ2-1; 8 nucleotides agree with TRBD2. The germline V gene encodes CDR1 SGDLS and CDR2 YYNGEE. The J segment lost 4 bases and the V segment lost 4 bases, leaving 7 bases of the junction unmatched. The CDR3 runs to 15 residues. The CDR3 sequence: CASSPGGEGYNEQFF. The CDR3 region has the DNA TGTGCCAGCAGCCCCGGGGGGGAAGGGTACAATGAGCAGTTCTTC.

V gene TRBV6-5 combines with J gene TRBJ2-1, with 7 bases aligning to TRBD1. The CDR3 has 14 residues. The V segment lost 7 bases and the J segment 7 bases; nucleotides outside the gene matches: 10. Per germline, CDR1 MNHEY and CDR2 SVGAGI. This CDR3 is CASMEQGIRNEQFF. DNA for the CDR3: TGTGCCAGCATGGAACAGGGGATTAGGAATGAGCAGTTCTTC.

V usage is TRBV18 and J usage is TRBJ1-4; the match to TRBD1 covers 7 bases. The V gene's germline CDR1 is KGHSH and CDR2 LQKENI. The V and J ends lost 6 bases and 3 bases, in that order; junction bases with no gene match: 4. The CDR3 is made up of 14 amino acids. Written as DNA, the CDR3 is TGTGCCAGCTCCCGGGACAGATCTAATGAAAAACTGTTTTTT. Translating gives CASSRDRSNEKLFF.

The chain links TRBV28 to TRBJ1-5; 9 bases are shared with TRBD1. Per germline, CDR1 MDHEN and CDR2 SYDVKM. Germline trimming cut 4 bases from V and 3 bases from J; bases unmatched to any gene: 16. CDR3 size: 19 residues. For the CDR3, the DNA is TGTGCCAGCAGTTCAATCGACGGCTATACAGGGGGCGACAATCAGCCCCAGCATTTT. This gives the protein CASSSIDGYTGGDNQPQHF.

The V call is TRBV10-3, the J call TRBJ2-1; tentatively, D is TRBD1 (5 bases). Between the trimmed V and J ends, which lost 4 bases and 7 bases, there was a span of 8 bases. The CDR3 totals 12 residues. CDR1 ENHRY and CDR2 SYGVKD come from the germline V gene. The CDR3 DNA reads TGTGCCATCAGTGGTGGGGCTAATGAGCAGTTCTTC. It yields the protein CAISGGANEQFF.

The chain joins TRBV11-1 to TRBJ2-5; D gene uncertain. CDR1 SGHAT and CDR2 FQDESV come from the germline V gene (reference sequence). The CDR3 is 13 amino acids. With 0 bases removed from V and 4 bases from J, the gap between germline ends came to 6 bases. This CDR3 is CASSLARAETQYF. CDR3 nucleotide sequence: TGTGCCAGCAGCTTAGCCCGAGCAGAGACCCAGTACTTC.

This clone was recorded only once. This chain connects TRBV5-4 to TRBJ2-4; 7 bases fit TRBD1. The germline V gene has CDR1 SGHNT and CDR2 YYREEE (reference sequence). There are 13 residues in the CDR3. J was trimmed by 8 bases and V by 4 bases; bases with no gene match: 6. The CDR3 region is CASSIDRDDIQYF. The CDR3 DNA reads TGTGCCAGCAGCATAGACAGGGATGACATTCAGTACTTC. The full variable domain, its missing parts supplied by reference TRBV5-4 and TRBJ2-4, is ETGVTQSPTHLIKTRGQQVTLRCSSQSGHNTVSWYQQALGQGPQFIFQYYREEENGRGNFPPRFSGLQFPNYSSELNVNALELDDSALYLCASSIDRDDIQYFGAGTRLSVL.

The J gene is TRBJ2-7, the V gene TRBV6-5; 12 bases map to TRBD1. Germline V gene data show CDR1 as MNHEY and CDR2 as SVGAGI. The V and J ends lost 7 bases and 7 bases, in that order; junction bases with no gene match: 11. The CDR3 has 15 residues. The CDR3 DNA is TGTGCCAGCACCCCGATCGGGACAGGGGGCTGGGAGCAGTACGTC. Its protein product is CASTPIGTGGWEQYV.

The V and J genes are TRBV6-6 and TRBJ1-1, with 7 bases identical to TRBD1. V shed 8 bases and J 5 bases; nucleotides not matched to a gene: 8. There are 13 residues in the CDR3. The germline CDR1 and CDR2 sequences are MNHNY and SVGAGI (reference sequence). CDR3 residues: CASDSTGDTEAFF. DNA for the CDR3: TGTGCCAGCGATTCTACAGGGGATACTGAAGCTTTCTTT.

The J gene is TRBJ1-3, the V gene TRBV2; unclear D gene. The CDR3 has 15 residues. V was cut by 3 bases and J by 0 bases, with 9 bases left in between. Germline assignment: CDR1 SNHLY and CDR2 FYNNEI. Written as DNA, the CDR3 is TGTGCCAGCAGTGAGCAGTTGATCTCTGGAAACACCATATATTTT. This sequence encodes CASSEQLISGNTIYF.

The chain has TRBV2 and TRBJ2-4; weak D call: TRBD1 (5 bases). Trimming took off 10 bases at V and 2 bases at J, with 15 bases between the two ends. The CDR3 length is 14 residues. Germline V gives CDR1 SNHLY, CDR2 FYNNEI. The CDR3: CATGPGQSKNIQYF. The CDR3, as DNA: TGTGCCACCGGACCAGGGCAATCCAAAAACATTCAGTACTTC.

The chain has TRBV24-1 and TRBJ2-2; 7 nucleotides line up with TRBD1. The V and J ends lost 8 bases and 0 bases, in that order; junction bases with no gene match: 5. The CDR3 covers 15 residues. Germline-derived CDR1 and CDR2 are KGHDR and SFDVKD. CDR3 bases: TGTGCCACCACCCAGACAGGGACGAACACCGGGGAGCTGTTTTTT. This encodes CATTQTGTNTGELFF.

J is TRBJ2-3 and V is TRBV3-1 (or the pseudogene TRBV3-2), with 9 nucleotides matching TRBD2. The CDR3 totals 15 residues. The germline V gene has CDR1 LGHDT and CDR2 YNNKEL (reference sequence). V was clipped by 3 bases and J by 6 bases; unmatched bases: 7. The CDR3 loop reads CASSQGLAGPDTQYF. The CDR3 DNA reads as TGTGCCAGCAGCCAGGGGCTAGCGGGACCGGATACGCAGTATTTT.

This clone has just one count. CDR3 DNA sequence: TGTGCCAGCAGCCCGGGGCTAGCGGGAGGATATGAGCAGTTCTTC. Its protein product is CASSPGLAGGYEQFF. The rearrangement uses TRBV9 and TRBJ2-1; 11 nucleotides align to TRBD2. V shed 4 bases, J shed 8 bases, and the junction held 8 bases outside the gene matches. Germline V gene data show CDR1 as SGDLS and CDR2 as YYNGEE. The CDR3 has 15 amino acids.

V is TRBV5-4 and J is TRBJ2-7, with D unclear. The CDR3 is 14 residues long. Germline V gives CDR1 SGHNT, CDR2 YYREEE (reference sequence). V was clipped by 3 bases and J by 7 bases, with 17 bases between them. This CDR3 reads CASSSQFLRAEQYF. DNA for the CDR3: TGTGCCAGCAGCTCGCAGTTCCTGCGAGCGGAGCAGTACTTC.

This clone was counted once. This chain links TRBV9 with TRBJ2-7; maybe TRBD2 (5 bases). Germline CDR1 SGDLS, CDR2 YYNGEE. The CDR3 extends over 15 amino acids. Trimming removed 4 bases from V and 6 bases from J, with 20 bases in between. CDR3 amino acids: CASSPSLAVRGEQYF. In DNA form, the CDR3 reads TGTGCCAGCAGCCCAAGTCTAGCAGTCCGTGGCGAGCAGTACTTC.

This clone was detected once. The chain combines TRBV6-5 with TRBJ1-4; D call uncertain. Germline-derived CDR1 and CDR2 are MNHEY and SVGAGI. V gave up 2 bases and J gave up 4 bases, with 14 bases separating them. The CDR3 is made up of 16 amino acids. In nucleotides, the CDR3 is TGTGCCAGCAGTTACCCCGAGGCTAGCCTTAATGAAAAACTGTTTTTT. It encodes CASSYPEASLNEKLFF.

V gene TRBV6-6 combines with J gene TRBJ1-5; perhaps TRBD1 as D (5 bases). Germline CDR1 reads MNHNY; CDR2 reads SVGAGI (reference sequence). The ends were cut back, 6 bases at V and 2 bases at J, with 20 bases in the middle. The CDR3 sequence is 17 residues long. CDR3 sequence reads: CASSRPPQGGGNQPQHF. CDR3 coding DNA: TGTGCCAGCAGCCGACCCCCGCAGGGCGGGGGCAATCAGCCCCAGCATTTT.

As DNA, the CDR3 is TGCGCCAGCAGCCAAGATGCAGGCAATAACTATGGCTACACCTTC. This encodes CASSQDAGNNYGYTF. The rearrangement links TRBV4-3 to TRBJ1-2; D uncertain. Germline-derived CDR1 and CDR2 are LGHNA and YSLEER. V lost 0 bases and J lost 1, with 9 bases in between. This CDR3 spans 15 amino acids.

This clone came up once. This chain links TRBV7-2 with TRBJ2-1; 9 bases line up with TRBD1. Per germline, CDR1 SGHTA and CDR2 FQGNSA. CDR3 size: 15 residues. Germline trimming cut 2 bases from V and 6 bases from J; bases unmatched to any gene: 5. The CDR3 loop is CASSLRGQGPNEQFF. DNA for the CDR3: TGTGCCAGCAGCTTACGGGGACAGGGCCCCAATGAGCAGTTCTTC. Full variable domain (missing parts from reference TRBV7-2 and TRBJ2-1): GAGVSQSPSNKVTEKGKDVELRCDPISGHTALYWYRQSLGQGLEFLIYFQGNSAPDKSGLPSDRFSAERTGGSVSTLTIQRTQQEDSAVYLCASSLRGQGPNEQFFGPGTRLTVL.

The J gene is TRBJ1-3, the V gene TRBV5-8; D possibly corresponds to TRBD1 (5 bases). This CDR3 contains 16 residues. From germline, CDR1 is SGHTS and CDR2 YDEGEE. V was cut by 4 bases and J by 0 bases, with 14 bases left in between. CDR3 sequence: CASSAGNIASGNTIYF. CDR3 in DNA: TGTGCCAGCAGCGCAGGGAACATCGCCTCTGGAAACACCATATATTTT.